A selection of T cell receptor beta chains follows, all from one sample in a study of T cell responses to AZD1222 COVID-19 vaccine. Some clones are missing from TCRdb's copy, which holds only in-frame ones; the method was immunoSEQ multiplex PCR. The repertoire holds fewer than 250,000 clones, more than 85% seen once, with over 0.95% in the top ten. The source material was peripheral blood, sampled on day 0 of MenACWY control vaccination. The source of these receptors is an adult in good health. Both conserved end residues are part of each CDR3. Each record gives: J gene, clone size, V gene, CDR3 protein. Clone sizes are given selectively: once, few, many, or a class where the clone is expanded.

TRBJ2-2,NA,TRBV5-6,CASSLGAGTGELFF
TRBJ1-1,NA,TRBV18,CASSLGNTEAFF
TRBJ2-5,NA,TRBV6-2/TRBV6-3,CASSSYGGETQYF
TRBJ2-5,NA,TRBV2,CASSEALRRGEETQYF
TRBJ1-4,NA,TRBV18,CASSAGGARGYEKLFF
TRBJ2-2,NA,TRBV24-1,CATEEGITGELFF
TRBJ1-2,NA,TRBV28,CASSFGRDYGYTF
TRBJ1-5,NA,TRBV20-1,CSASRGLGLNQPQHF
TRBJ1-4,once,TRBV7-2,CASSSPGQGKKLFF
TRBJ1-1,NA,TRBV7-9,CASSSISSGKTEAFF
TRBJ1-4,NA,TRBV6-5,CASSSGRFGEKLFF
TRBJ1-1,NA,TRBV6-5,CASSSPIGEAFF
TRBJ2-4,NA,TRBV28,CASSPLAGQRDF
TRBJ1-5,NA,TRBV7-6,CASSLGSYNQPQHF
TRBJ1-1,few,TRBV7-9,CASSPQNTEAFF
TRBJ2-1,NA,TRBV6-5,CASSTIAGGLDEQFF
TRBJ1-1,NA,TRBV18,CASSSPMSEAFF
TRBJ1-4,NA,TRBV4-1,CASSYPGTNEKLFF
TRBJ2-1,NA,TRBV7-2,CASSLGGGLAGSYNEQFF
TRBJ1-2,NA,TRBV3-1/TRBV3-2,CASSHPPRQGAHYGYTF
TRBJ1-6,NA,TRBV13,CASSRGVITGGSSYNSPLHF
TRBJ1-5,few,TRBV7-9,CASSPTGNQPQHF
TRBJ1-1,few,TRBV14,CASSHGGFEAFF
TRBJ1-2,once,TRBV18,CASSPRQGGVNGYTF
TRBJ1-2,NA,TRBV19,CASSQAGFGEEYGYTF
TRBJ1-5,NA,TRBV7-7,CASSPLRVPPYSNQPQHF
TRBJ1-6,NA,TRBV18,CASSLTGGRSPLHF
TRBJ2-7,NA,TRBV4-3,CASSSGQSYEQYF
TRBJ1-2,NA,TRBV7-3,CASSPGPSGGYGYTF
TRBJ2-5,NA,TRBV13,CASSLLAGLKTQYF
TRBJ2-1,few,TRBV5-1,CASSPTGLENNEQFF
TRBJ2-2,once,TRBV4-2,CASSQEASGQIPGELFF
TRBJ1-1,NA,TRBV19,CASSPRQGLGDTEAFF
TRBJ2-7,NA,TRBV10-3,CAISEVVLYEQYF
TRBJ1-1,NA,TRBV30,CAWNPGWRNTEAFF
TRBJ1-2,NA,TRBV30,CAWSPTGGSGYTF
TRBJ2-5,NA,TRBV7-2,CASSWDRVETQYF